The 14 T cell receptor beta chains given below trace back to one sample, sequenced in a study of blood T cells in healthy people across ages. Primed by a sample-barcoded 5' primer and a J-beta primer mix, a second PCR proceeded for about 6 to 11 cycles. In TCRdb, the 5' RACE reads were re-called with MiXCR into one record per CDR3 protein. This table holds fewer than 2,000,000 distinct CDR3 sequences, about 32% found once. Sequenced input: blood. The receptor set was obtained from a woman between 25 and 40 years old in good health.

This chain joins TRBV20-1 and TRBJ2-1; D is perhaps TRBD2 (6 bases). The CDR3 extends over 16 amino acids. Between the trimmed V and J ends, which lost 1 base and 1 base, there was a span of 14 bases. Germline CDR1 DFQATT, CDR2 SNEGSKA (reference sequence). The CDR3 DNA reads TGCAGTGCTAGAGTATTGGAGGGGAGGTCCTACAATGAGCAGTTCTTC. Protein: CSARVLEGRSYNEQFF.

This clonotype turned up a few times. V and J are TRBV28 and TRBJ2-7; D remains unclear. The V and J ends lost 5 bases and 4 bases respectively, with 21 bases between them. This CDR3 contains 16 residues. Germline lookup yields CDR1 MDHEN and CDR2 SYDVKM. The CDR3 DNA reads as TGTGCCAGCAGTCCCCCCGGGTCTTCCCTTTCATACGAGCAGTACTTC. The encoded protein is CASSPPGSSLSYEQYF.

This clonotype was counted only a few times. The CDR3 is CATSEDGSSYNEQFF. Here the CDR3 DNA reads TGTGCCACCAGCGAAGACGGGAGCTCCTACAATGAGCAGTTCTTC. The chain couples TRBV15 to TRBJ2-1, with D tentatively TRBD2 (6 bases). The CDR3 runs to 15 residues. Between the trimmed V and J ends, which lost 5 bases and 0 bases, there was a span of 11 bases. Germline-derived CDR1 and CDR2 are LNHNV and YYDKDF (reference sequence).

The rearrangement uses TRBV9 and TRBJ2-7; D is perhaps TRBD1 (5 bases). Germline V gene lookup returns CDR1 SGDLS and CDR2 YYNGEE. CDR3 length equals 14 residues. V was pared by 4 bases and J by 2 bases, with 13 bases between. The CDR3 loop is CASSPRTPTYEQYF. CDR3 DNA sequence: TGTGCCAGCAGCCCAAGGACACCTACCTACGAGCAGTACTTC. Looking up the rest from reference TRBV9 and TRBJ2-7 gives the full variable domain: DSGVTQTPKHLITATGQRVTLRCSPRSGDLSVYWYQQSLDQGLQFLIQYYNGEERAKGNILERFSAQQFPDLHSELNLSSLELGDSALYFCASSPRTPTYEQYFGPGTRLTVT.

The J gene is TRBJ2-5, the V gene TRBV5-6; D unclear. Germline CDR1 SGHDT, CDR2 YYEEEE. Trimming removed 4 bases from V and 1 base from J, with 11 bases in between. The CDR3 length is 14 residues. CDR3 nucleotide sequence: TGTGCCAGCAGCATGCTATCCGTCCAAGAGACCCAGTACTTC. Translating it yields CASSMLSVQETQYF.

This sequence joins TRBV5-1 and TRBJ1-1; possibly TRBD1 for D (5 bases). Germline V gene lookup returns CDR1 SGHRS and CDR2 YFSETQ. The CDR3 spans 15 residues. The V and J ends lost 2 bases and 6 bases respectively, with 17 bases between them. The CDR3 loop is CASSFQQATTSEAFF. The CDR3 DNA reads as TGCGCCAGCAGCTTCCAACAGGCGACTACGTCTGAAGCTTTCTTT.

This clonotype occurred many times. The genes are TRBV6-2 or TRBV6-3 and TRBJ2-7; D gene uncertain. This CDR3 is 13 amino acids long. CDR1 and CDR2 (germline): MNHEY, SVGEGT. The germline V and J ends were trimmed by 6 bases and 3 bases, with 12 bases remaining between them. The CDR3 is CASSPTSDYEQYF. The CDR3, as DNA: TGTGCCAGCAGCCCCACCTCTGACTACGAGCAGTACTTC.

The genes are TRBV4-1 and TRBJ2-1; 8 bases line up with TRBD1. The CDR3 loop spans 17 amino acids. Per germline, CDR1 MGHRA and CDR2 YSYEKL. Trimming cost V 0 bases and J 7 bases; bases outside gene matches: 11. CDR3 coding DNA: TGCGCCAGCAGCCAAGAACCCCCCAGGGGGCGCAGGAATGAGCAGTTCTTC. Its protein is CASSQEPPRGRRNEQFF.

This rearrangement joins TRBV5-1 to TRBJ2-2; 9 nucleotides align to TRBD1. V shed 2 bases and J 6 bases; nucleotides not matched to a gene: 2. There are 14 residues in the CDR3. Germline lookup yields CDR1 SGHRS and CDR2 YFSETQ. The CDR3, as DNA: TGCGCCAGCAGCTTTGGGACAGGGCCCGGGGAGCTGTTTTTT. It encodes CASSFGTGPGELFF.

This clonotype has a handful of counts. The chain uses TRBV27 and TRBJ2-3, with 8 nucleotides matching TRBD2. Germline loops: CDR1 MNHEY, CDR2 SMNVEV (reference sequence). This CDR3 contains 18 residues. V lost 2 bases, J lost 4 bases, and 14 bases stayed unmatched. CDR3 DNA: TGTGCCAGCAGTTTAGGGCGGGGGGACCCCCTGATGTCAGATACGCAGTATTTT. Its translation is CASSLGRGDPLMSDTQYF.

There are a few counts of this clonotype. The chain has TRBV20-1 and TRBJ2-1; tentatively, D is TRBD1 (5 bases). Between the trimmed V and J ends, which lost 4 bases and 10 bases, there was a span of 17 bases. CDR1 is DFQATT and CDR2 is SNEGSKA in the germline V gene (reference sequence). CDR3 size: 13 residues. The CDR3 DNA follows: TGCAGTGCTACGCCCTCGGACAAATACGAGCAGTTCTTC. This gives the protein CSATPSDKYEQFF.

The V gene is TRBV6-6, the J gene TRBJ2-3; D perhaps matches TRBD2 (5 bases). Trimming took off 2 bases at V and 1 base at J, with 10 bases between the two ends. CDR1 is MNHNY, CDR2 SVGAGI, per germline (reference sequence). There are 15 residues in the CDR3. The CDR3 sequence: CASSYKGAGTDTQYF. CDR3 DNA sequence: TGTGCCAGCAGTTACAAGGGAGCGGGCACAGATACGCAGTATTTT.

This clonotype was counted many times. One end of the junction does not line up with germline, which may come from a read error. The chain links TRBV5-1 to TRBJ2-7; TRBD2 matches 11 bases. The CDR3 has 15 amino acids. Germline CDR1 reads SGHRS; CDR2 reads YFSETQ. The DNA of the CDR3 is TGTGCCAGCAGCCCCACTAGCGGGAGCTCCTACGAGCAGTACTTC. Amino acids: CASSPTSGSSYEQYF.

This clonotype was detected a few times. The gene calls are TRBV20-1 and TRBJ1-4; TRBD1 aligns across 10 bases. Germline V gene lookup returns CDR1 DFQATT and CDR2 SNEGSKA (reference sequence). The CDR3 is 13 amino acids. The V and J ends lost 3 bases and 8 bases, in that order; junction bases with no gene match: 3. The CDR3 region is CSARDRGYEKLFF. CDR3 nucleotides: TGCAGTGCTAGGGACAGGGGGTACGAAAAACTGTTTTTT.